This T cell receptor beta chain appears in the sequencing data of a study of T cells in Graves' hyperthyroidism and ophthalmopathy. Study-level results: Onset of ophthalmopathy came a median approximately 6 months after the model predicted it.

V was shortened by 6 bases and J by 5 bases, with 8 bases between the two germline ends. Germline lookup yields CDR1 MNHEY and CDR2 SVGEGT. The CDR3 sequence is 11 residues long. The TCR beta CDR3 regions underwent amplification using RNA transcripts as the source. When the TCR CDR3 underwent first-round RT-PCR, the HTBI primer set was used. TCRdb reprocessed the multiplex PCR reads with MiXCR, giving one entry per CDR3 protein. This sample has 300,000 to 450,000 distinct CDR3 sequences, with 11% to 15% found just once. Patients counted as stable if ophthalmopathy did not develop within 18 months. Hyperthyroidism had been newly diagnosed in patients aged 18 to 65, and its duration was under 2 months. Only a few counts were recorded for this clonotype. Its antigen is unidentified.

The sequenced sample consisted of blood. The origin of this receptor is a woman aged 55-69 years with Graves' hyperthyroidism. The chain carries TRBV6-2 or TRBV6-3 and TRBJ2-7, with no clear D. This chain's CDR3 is CASRRHHEQYF. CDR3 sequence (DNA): TGTGCCAGCAGACGACACCACGAGCAGTACTTC.